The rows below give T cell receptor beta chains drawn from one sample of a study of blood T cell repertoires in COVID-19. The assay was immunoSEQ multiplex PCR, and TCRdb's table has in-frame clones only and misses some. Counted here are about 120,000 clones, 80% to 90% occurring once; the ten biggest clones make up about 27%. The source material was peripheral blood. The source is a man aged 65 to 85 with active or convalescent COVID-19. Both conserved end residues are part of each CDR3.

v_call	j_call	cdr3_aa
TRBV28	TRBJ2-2	CASSRGAGGHTGELFF
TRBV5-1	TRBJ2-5	CASSSQQGLETQYF
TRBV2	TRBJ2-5	CASSELAGRVETQYF
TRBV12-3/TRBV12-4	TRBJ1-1	CASSQDRVQAFF
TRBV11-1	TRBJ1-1	CASSDRVQIEAFF
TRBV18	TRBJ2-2	CASSLDRVTGELFF
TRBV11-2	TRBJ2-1	CASSSRDYSLPYNEQFF
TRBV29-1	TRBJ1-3	CSATSSGNTIYF
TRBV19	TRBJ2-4	CASSYNLNYRIGGNDKNIQYF
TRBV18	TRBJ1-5	CASSPGPRTGSQPQHF
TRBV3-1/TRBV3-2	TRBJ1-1	CASSQDLAGVEAFF
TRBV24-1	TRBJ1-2	CATSDWDRGGYGYTF
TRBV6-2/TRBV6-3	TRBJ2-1	CASTPTPRTSGKMNEQFF
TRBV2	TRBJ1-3	CASRDYNGNTIYF
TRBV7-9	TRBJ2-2	CASSFGRGATGELFF
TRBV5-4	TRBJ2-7	CASSLGSPWEQYF
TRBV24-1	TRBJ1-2	CATSDPNRGGYTF
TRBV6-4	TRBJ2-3	CASSPSGASTDTQYF
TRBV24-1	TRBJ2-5	CATSDWGQGGKETQYF
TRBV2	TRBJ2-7	CASRRMTGRYF
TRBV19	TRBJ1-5	CASSIDGTGIVSNQPQHF
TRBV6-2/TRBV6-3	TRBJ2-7	CASSYPNYEQYF
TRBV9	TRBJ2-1	CASSESSGHNEQFF
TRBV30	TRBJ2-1	CAWSVNYYNEQFF
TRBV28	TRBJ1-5	CASSLLPSGQPQHF
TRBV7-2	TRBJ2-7	CASSLWRQTSYEQYF
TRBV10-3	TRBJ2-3	CAIRALLQGSSTDTQYF
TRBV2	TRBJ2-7	CASSDPAGLGRNEQYF
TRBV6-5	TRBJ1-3	CASQSVVDTIYF
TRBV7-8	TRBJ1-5	CASSLEGGIDQPQHF
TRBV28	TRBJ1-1	CASRPGGNTEAFF
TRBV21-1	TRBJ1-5	CASSPSTKQGPSNQPQHF
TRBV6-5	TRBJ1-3	CASSAGQGAGNTIYF
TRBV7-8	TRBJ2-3	CASSSAPGQGYEFGTDTQYF
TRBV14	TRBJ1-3	CASSRGSQLGNTIYF
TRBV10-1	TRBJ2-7	CARRSASADGSYEQYF
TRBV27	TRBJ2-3	CASSLVRAGESTDTQYF
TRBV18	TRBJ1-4	CASSPSGQSTNEKLFF
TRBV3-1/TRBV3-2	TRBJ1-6	CASRPGQDNSPLHF
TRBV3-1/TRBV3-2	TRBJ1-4	CASGQGAGGEKLFF
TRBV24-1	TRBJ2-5	CATSLGVSGRAQETQYF
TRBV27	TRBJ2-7	CASSRGQGAGVSSYEQYF
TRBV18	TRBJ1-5	CASSPSYSNQPQHF
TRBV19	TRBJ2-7	CASSINRGYEQYF
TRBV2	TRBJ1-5	CASSDRQNYQPQHF
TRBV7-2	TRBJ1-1	CASLLGRRQTEAFF
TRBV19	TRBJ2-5	CASSIGGGVGEETQYF
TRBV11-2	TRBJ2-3	CASSLSPLNTDTQYF
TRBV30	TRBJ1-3	CAWSGTASGNTIYF
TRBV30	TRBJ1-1	CAWSAYSTGGTEAFF
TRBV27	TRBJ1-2	CASSSSGQGGGYTF
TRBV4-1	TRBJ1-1	CASSQRQGLNTEAFF
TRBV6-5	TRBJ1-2	CASRPDRFGGYTF
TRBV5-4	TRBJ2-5	CASSPERTGGGETQYF
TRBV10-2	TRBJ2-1	CASGPGTGDNEQFF
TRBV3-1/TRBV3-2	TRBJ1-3	CASSPWDSTGNTIYF